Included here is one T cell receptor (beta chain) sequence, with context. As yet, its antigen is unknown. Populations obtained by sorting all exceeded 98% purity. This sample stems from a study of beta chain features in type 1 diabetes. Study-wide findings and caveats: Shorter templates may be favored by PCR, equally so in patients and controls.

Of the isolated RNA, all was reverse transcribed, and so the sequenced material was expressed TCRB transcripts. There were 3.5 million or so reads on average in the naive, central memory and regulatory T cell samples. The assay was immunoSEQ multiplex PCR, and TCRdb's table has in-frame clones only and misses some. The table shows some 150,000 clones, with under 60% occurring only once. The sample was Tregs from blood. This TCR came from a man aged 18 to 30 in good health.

The CDR3: CASSQGQYSPLHF. CDR3 in DNA: TGTGCCAGCAGCCAGGGACAATATTCACCCCTCCACTTT. This chain joins TRBV7-2 and TRBJ1-6; a weak D match, TRBD1 (6 bases). The germline V gene encodes CDR1 SGHTA and CDR2 FQGNSA. This CDR3 spans 13 amino acids. Trimming took off 5 bases at V and 8 bases at J, with 10 bases between the two ends.